Shown below are 17 T cell receptor beta chains from a single sample sequenced in a study of cytomegalovirus exposure and HLA in healthy donors. Primers: 60 Vbeta forward and 13 Jbeta reverse. The assay was immunoSEQ multiplex PCR, and TCRdb's table has in-frame clones only and misses some. The sample includes some 130,000 clones, approximately 75% of them seen just once. The specimen was PBMCs. These receptors were obtained from a male donor in good health and CMV-seronegative.

This clone is a singleton in its sample. The chain carries TRBV30 and TRBJ2-7; D unclear. Germline values: CDR1 GTSNPN, CDR2 SVGIG (reference sequence). The germline V and J ends were trimmed by 3 bases and 2 bases, with 5 bases remaining between them. The CDR3 totals 11 residues. The CDR3 spells CAWRRTYEQYF. The CDR3 coding sequence is TGTGCCTGGAGGAGGACCTACGAGCAGTACTTC. The complete variable domain, with remaining parts taken from reference TRBV30 and TRBJ2-7, reads SQTIHQWPATLVQPVGSPLSLECTVEGTSNPNLYWYRQAAGRGLQLLFYSVGIGQISSEVPQNLSASRPQDRQFILSSKKLLLSDSGFYLCAWRRTYEQYFGPGTRLTVT.

This clone was counted only a few times. The chain joins TRBV5-4 to TRBJ1-1; D is uncertain. The CDR3 sequence is 13 residues long. The germline gives CDR1 SGHNT, CDR2 YYREEE (reference sequence). The germline V and J ends were trimmed by 0 bases and 1 base, with 4 bases remaining between them. The chain's CDR3 is CASSLVSNTEAFF. In DNA, the CDR3 is TGTGCCAGCAGCTTGGTATCGAACACTGAAGCTTTCTTT.

The V and J genes are TRBV5-3 and TRBJ1-1; 9 positions match TRBD1. TRBV5-3 is treated as an ORF (open reading frame) with a function not yet certain. This CDR3 region has 17 residues. Unmatched junction bases numbered 14, after V lost 3 bases and J lost 5 bases. CDR3 amino acids: CARSSKGQGSFITEAFF. CDR3 nucleotide sequence: TGTGCCAGAAGCTCAAAGGGACAGGGTAGTTTTATAACTGAAGCTTTCTTT.

This clone was picked up a small number of times. This sequence joins TRBV11-2 and TRBJ2-5, with 14 bases identical to TRBD2. CDR1 is SGHAT, CDR2 FQNNGV, per germline. CDR3 length equals 15 residues. V lost 2 bases to trimming and J lost 5 bases; unmatched junction nucleotides: 1. In nucleotides, the CDR3 is TGTGCCAGCAGCTTACGACTAGCGGGGGGGGAGACCCAGTACTTC. Translated, it gives CASSLRLAGGETQYF.

The chain couples TRBV7-9 to TRBJ1-5, with 8 positions matching TRBD1. The CDR3 extends over 15 amino acids. Germline V CDR1 and CDR2: SEHNR, FQNEAQ (reference sequence). V lost 1 base, J lost 5 bases, and 4 bases stayed unmatched. CDR3 bases: TGTGCCAGCAGCTTAGATAACAGGGGGGATCAGCCCCAGCATTTT. The encoded protein is CASSLDNRGDQPQHF.

This clone was recorded only once. The rearrangement joins TRBV30 to TRBJ2-1; D is possibly TRBD1 (7 bases). V shed 3 bases and J shed 4 bases, with 25 bases lying between them. Germline V gene lookup returns CDR1 GTSNPN and CDR2 SVGIG (reference sequence). The CDR3 spans 18 residues. The CDR3 spells CAWSGDLQGKLTYNEQFF. DNA for the CDR3: TGTGCCTGGAGCGGGGACTTACAGGGGAAGCTCACGTACAATGAGCAGTTCTTC.

V usage is TRBV7-2 and J usage is TRBJ2-5; TRBD2 matches at 8 bases. J was trimmed by 5 bases and V by 9 bases; bases with no gene match: 11. The CDR3 is 14 amino acids. CDR1 is SGHTA and CDR2 is FQGNSA in the germline V gene. The CDR3 sequence: CASRREGELETQYF. The DNA for the CDR3 is TGTGCCAGTCGACGGGAGGGGGAACTGGAGACCCAGTACTTC.

This chain joins TRBV15 and TRBJ1-5, with 12 bases fitting TRBD1. J was trimmed by 11 bases and V by 4 bases; bases with no gene match: 12. CDR3 length: 16 amino acids. The germline gives CDR1 LNHNV, CDR2 YYDKDF (reference sequence). This CDR3 is CATSNAQGGQGATQHF. In DNA form, the CDR3 reads TGTGCCACCAGCAACGCTCAAGGGGGACAGGGGGCGACCCAGCATTTT.

The J gene is TRBJ2-3, the V gene TRBV18, with 12 bases identical to TRBD2. Germline assignment: CDR1 KGHSH and CDR2 LQKENI. Losses at the gene ends were 2 bases for V and 2 bases for J; bases not matched to a gene: 8. The CDR3 length is 18 residues. In DNA form, the CDR3 reads TGTGCCAGCTCACCATCCACGCTAGCGGGGGGGCTCACAGATACGCAGTATTTT. It is translated as CASSPSTLAGGLTDTQYF.

The rearrangement joins TRBV6-5 to TRBJ2-6; 7 bases are a match to TRBD1. The CDR3 consists of 16 residues. Per the germline V gene, CDR1 is MNHEY and CDR2 is SVGAGI. J gave up 2 bases and V 2 bases, and 3 bases lay outside the gene matches. CDR3 nucleotides: TGTGCCAGCAGTTACCCAGGGGGAGCTGGGGCCAACGTCCTGACTTTC. The encoded protein is CASSYPGGAGANVLTF.

J is TRBJ2-7 and V is TRBV7-2; 9 nucleotides line up with TRBD1. This CDR3 has 14 amino acids. Germline CDR1 is SGHTA and CDR2 is FQGNSA. Trimming removed 3 bases from V and 7 bases from J; junction bases left unmatched: 7. For the CDR3, the DNA is TGTGCCAGCAGCTTGGTACAGGGACAGGGAGAGCAGTACTTC. It translates to CASSLVQGQGEQYF. Filled out from reference TRBV7-2 and TRBJ2-7, the complete variable domain reads GAGVSQSPSNKVTEKGKDVELRCDPISGHTALYWYRQSLGQGLEFLIYFQGNSAPDKSGLPSDRFSAERTGGSVSTLTIQRTQQEDSAVYLCASSLVQGQGEQYFGPGTRLTVT.

This clone was seen only once. CDR3 amino acids: CASSPRIYEQYF. The CDR3, as DNA: TGTGCCAGCTCACCCAGAATTTACGAGCAGTACTTC. This sequence joins TRBV18 and TRBJ2-7; no clear D gene. Between the trimmed V and J ends, which lost 3 bases and 4 bases, there was a span of 7 bases. CDR3 length: 12 residues. Germline assignment: CDR1 KGHSH and CDR2 LQKENI.

Notes on this clone: The germline gene is not matched at one end of the junction; a read error may be the cause. The rearrangement links TRBV4-3 to TRBJ1-2, with D perhaps matching TRBD1 (5 bases). The CDR3 runs to 15 residues. Looked up from germline, CDR1 is LGHNA and CDR2 is YSLEER. The CDR3 DNA sequence: TGCGCCAGCAGCCAAGAGGACCGGGGGAACTATGGCTGCACCTTC. It yields the protein CASSQEDRGNYGCTF.

The chain is built from TRBV5-6 and TRBJ2-7; possible D gene TRBD1, 6 bases. CDR3 length: 15 residues. Germline V gene sequence: CDR1 SGHDT, CDR2 YYEEEE. The germline V and J ends were trimmed by 6 bases and 0 bases, with 16 bases remaining between them. The CDR3: CASTLAGRGSYEQYF. CDR3 coding DNA: TGTGCCAGCACCCTGGCGGGCAGGGGCTCCTACGAGCAGTACTTC.

Only a few counts were recorded for this clone. The chain joins TRBV2 to TRBJ1-2, with D possibly matching TRBD1 (6 bases). The CDR3 has 15 amino acids. Germline values: CDR1 SNHLY, CDR2 FYNNEI. With 4 bases removed from V and 4 bases from J, the gap between germline ends came to 16 bases. Here the CDR3 reads CASSGTASTSYGYTF. Here the CDR3 DNA reads TGTGCCAGCAGTGGGACAGCCTCAACCTCCTATGGCTACACCTTC.

This clone was observed a few times. This rearrangement joins TRBV6-1 to TRBJ2-7; 12 nucleotides match TRBD1. V shed 9 bases, J shed 7 bases, and the junction held 4 bases outside the gene matches. CDR1 is MNHNS, CDR2 SASEGT, per germline. The CDR3 covers 12 residues. DNA for the CDR3: TGTGCCAGTAGGGACAGGGGGCAAGAGCAGTACTTC. This codes for CASRDRGQEQYF.

The rearrangement uses TRBV18 and TRBJ1-5, with 10 bases lining up with TRBD1. The J segment lost 0 bases and the V segment lost 3 bases, leaving 5 bases of the junction unmatched. The germline gives CDR1 KGHSH, CDR2 LQKENI. This CDR3 has 17 amino acids. In DNA, the CDR3 is TGTGCCAGCTCACCGGGACAGGGGAGGGGTAGCAATCAGCCCCAGCATTTT. Protein sequence: CASSPGQGRGSNQPQHF.